The rows below give T cell receptor beta chains drawn from one sample of a study of blood T cell repertoires in COVID-19. The protocol was immunoSEQ multiplex PCR, while the TCRdb copy is restricted to in-frame clones and leaves out a portion. The table has about 67,000 clones, more than 75% seen once. The sample was peripheral blood. Receptor source: a woman between 55 and 75 years old with acute or convalescent COVID-19. Each CDR3 is given with its conserved first and last residue. The order of the fields is J gene, D gene, clone size, V gene, CDR3 DNA, CDR3 protein. The D gene is left open where the match is weak. Not all rows give a size; the values are once, few, many and, for expanded clones, a class.

J gene: TRBJ2-7
D gene: TRBD2
clone size: .
V gene: TRBV7-9
CDR3 DNA: TGTGCCAGCATCCGGGGGGGCCAGAGCGAGCAGTACTTC
CDR3 protein: CASIRGGQSEQYF

J gene: TRBJ1-2
D gene: .
clone size: .
V gene: TRBV6-9
CDR3 DNA: TGTGCCTGCGGCCTGGACTATGGCTACACCTTC
CDR3 protein: CACGLDYGYTF

J gene: TRBJ2-5
D gene: .
clone size: .
V gene: TRBV12-5
CDR3 DNA: TGTGCTAGTGGTTTGGTACCGGACTTCTCGGTAGAGACCCAGTACTTC
CDR3 protein: CASGLVPDFSVETQYF

J gene: TRBJ1-4
D gene: .
clone size: .
V gene: TRBV4-3
CDR3 DNA: TGCGCCAGCAGCCAAGATTGGGGCATGAATGAAAAACTGTTTTTT
CDR3 protein: CASSQDWGMNEKLFF

J gene: TRBJ2-3
D gene: .
clone size: .
V gene: TRBV15
CDR3 DNA: TGTGCCACCAGCAGAGATCCGGGGTACACAGATACGCAGTATTTT
CDR3 protein: CATSRDPGYTDTQYF

J gene: TRBJ1-3
D gene: TRBD1
clone size: few
V gene: TRBV9
CDR3 DNA: TGTGCCAGCAGCGTAGAGGGGGCCCCGCAGTGGAACACCATATATTTT
CDR3 protein: CASSVEGAPQWNTIYF

J gene: TRBJ2-7
D gene: .
clone size: .
V gene: TRBV11-2
CDR3 DNA: TGTGCCAGCAGCTTATCTCGGGACATTCAACAGTACTTC
CDR3 protein: CASSLSRDIQQYF

J gene: TRBJ1-5
D gene: .
clone size: .
V gene: TRBV7-2
CDR3 DNA: TGTGCCAGCAGCTTTAGAATGGATCAGCCCCAGCATTTT
CDR3 protein: CASSFRMDQPQHF

J gene: TRBJ2-7
D gene: .
clone size: once
V gene: TRBV10-1
CDR3 DNA: TGCGCCAGCAGCTCTAGGACAGGACTACGGGAGCAGTACTTC
CDR3 protein: CASSSRTGLREQYF

J gene: TRBJ1-4
D gene: .
clone size: .
V gene: TRBV4-1
CDR3 DNA: TGCGCCAGCAGCCAAGGGTCCGCAGAACGGGTCGAAAAACTGTTTTTT
CDR3 protein: CASSQGSAERVEKLFF

J gene: TRBJ1-6
D gene: TRBD1
clone size: few
V gene: TRBV4-1
CDR3 DNA: TGCGCCAGCAGTTTTGGACAGGGGGATTCACCCCTCCACTTT
CDR3 protein: CASSFGQGDSPLHF

J gene: TRBJ2-4
D gene: .
clone size: .
V gene: TRBV19
CDR3 DNA: TGTGCCAGTAGTATAGGCGGGGACGGATTGAAAAACATTCAGTACTTC
CDR3 protein: CASSIGGDGLKNIQYF

J gene: TRBJ1-5
D gene: .
clone size: .
V gene: TRBV10-3
CDR3 DNA: TGTGCCATCAGATCGGGAGTCAATCAGCCCCAGCATTTT
CDR3 protein: CAIRSGVNQPQHF

J gene: TRBJ2-1
D gene: .
clone size: .
V gene: TRBV3-1/TRBV3-2
CDR3 DNA: TGTGCCAGCAGCCAAGTCGTGCTTGTGACTACCAGCTCCTACAATGAGCAGTTCTTC
CDR3 protein: CASSQVVLVTTSSYNEQFF

J gene: TRBJ2-1
D gene: .
clone size: .
V gene: TRBV19
CDR3 DNA: TGTGCCAGTAGTATAGAAGGGACTTTACGAAATGAGCAGTTCTTC
CDR3 protein: CASSIEGTLRNEQFF

J gene: TRBJ1-3
D gene: TRBD1
clone size: .
V gene: TRBV5-4
CDR3 DNA: TGTGCCAGCAGCCCGACAGGGGCGAACTCTGGAAACACCATATATTTT
CDR3 protein: CASSPTGANSGNTIYF

J gene: TRBJ2-1
D gene: .
clone size: once
V gene: TRBV7-8
CDR3 DNA: TGTGCCAGCAGCTTTCTACTAGAAGGCGAGCAGTTCTTC
CDR3 protein: CASSFLLEGEQFF

J gene: TRBJ2-3
D gene: TRBD2
clone size: few
V gene: TRBV10-3
CDR3 DNA: TGTGCCATCAGTGACCGGACTAGCGGGGCTACAGATACGCAGTATTTT
CDR3 protein: CAISDRTSGATDTQYF

J gene: TRBJ1-5
D gene: TRBD1
clone size: .
V gene: TRBV27
CDR3 DNA: TGTGCCAGCAGTTTAATTTCCGGGACAGGGGGACGTCAGCCCCAGCATTTT
CDR3 protein: CASSLISGTGGRQPQHF

J gene: TRBJ2-2
D gene: .
clone size: .
V gene: TRBV3-1/TRBV3-2
CDR3 DNA: TGTGCCAGCAGCCCCTTTACAGGGACCACCGGGGAGCTGTTTTTT
CDR3 protein: CASSPFTGTTGELFF

J gene: TRBJ2-5
D gene: .
clone size: .
V gene: TRBV3-1/TRBV3-2
CDR3 DNA: TGTGCCAGCAGCCATACTTCCCGGGGTTTAGAGACCCAGTACTTC
CDR3 protein: CASSHTSRGLETQYF

J gene: TRBJ1-1
D gene: .
clone size: .
V gene: TRBV18
CDR3 DNA: TGTGCCAGCTCACCATCCAGGGGTCCCCTGGAAGCTTTCTTT
CDR3 protein: CASSPSRGPLEAFF

J gene: TRBJ2-1
D gene: TRBD2
clone size: .
V gene: TRBV7-9
CDR3 DNA: TGTGCCAGCAGCTTTCTAGCGGGGTTATACAATGAGCAGTTCTTC
CDR3 protein: CASSFLAGLYNEQFF

J gene: TRBJ2-1
D gene: TRBD1
clone size: .
V gene: TRBV27
CDR3 DNA: TGTGCCAGCAGCTCCGTAAGTGACAGGGTTGAGACGATCTTC
CDR3 protein: CASSSVSDRVETIF

J gene: TRBJ1-2
D gene: TRBD1
clone size: .
V gene: TRBV5-1
CDR3 DNA: TGCGCCAGCAGCTTCGGGACAGGGGGCATGAATGGCTACACCTTC
CDR3 protein: CASSFGTGGMNGYTF

J gene: TRBJ2-3
D gene: TRBD1
clone size: few
V gene: TRBV6-4
CDR3 DNA: TGTGCCAGCAGTAAGGACAGGGGTAGCGGAGATACGCAGTATTTT
CDR3 protein: CASSKDRGSGDTQYF

J gene: TRBJ1-2
D gene: TRBD1
clone size: .
V gene: TRBV2
CDR3 DNA: TGTGCCAGCAGTGAATTAAAGGACAGGGGCTATGGCTACACCTTC
CDR3 protein: CASSELKDRGYGYTF

J gene: TRBJ2-7
D gene: TRBD1
clone size: .
V gene: TRBV7-9
CDR3 DNA: TGTGCCAGCAGCTTAGGATCAGGGGGCCACTACGAGCAGTACTTC
CDR3 protein: CASSLGSGGHYEQYF

J gene: TRBJ1-6
D gene: .
clone size: .
V gene: TRBV27
CDR3 DNA: TGTGCCAGCAGTCCCTCCGGGACTTTCGGTTCACCCCTCCACTTT
CDR3 protein: CASSPSGTFGSPLHF

J gene: TRBJ2-1
D gene: TRBD2
clone size: .
V gene: TRBV5-4
CDR3 DNA: TGTGCCAGCAGCTTCCGCGGGGGGGCCGACTACAATGAGCAGTTCTTC
CDR3 protein: CASSFRGGADYNEQFF

J gene: TRBJ1-2
D gene: TRBD1
clone size: many
V gene: TRBV18
CDR3 DNA: TGTGCCAGCTCACCTGGGACAGGAAGGACTAACTATGGCTACACCTTC
CDR3 protein: CASSPGTGRTNYGYTF

J gene: TRBJ1-2
D gene: .
clone size: .
V gene: TRBV28
CDR3 DNA: TGTGCCAGCAGTTCCTCTAGGGTGGGAGGGATCCTCTCTGATCCAGAAGTTAACTATGGCTACACCTTC
CDR3 protein: CASSSSRVGGILSDPEVNYGYTF

J gene: TRBJ2-1
D gene: .
clone size: .
V gene: TRBV7-6
CDR3 DNA: TGTGCCAGCAGCTTAGCGCGGCGGGGAGAGTACAATGAGCAGTTCTTC
CDR3 protein: CASSLARRGEYNEQFF

J gene: TRBJ1-2
D gene: .
clone size: .
V gene: TRBV27
CDR3 DNA: TGTGCCAGCAGTTCATCAGGGTTAGGGGTCGGAGGCTACACCTTC
CDR3 protein: CASSSSGLGVGGYTF

J gene: TRBJ1-2
D gene: .
clone size: .
V gene: TRBV27
CDR3 DNA: TGTGCCAGCAGTTTACGTATTAGCGGGGTACCCTATGGCTACACCTTC
CDR3 protein: CASSLRISGVPYGYTF

J gene: TRBJ1-3
D gene: TRBD1
clone size: .
V gene: TRBV9
CDR3 DNA: TGTGCCAGCAGCGTGGGACAGGCAGATGGTGGAAACACCATATATTTT
CDR3 protein: CASSVGQADGGNTIYF

J gene: TRBJ2-2
D gene: TRBD1
clone size: .
V gene: TRBV3-1/TRBV3-2
CDR3 DNA: TGTGCCAGCAGCCAAAGAGAAGGACAGGGAAGGACCGGGGAGCTGTTTTTT
CDR3 protein: CASSQREGQGRTGELFF

J gene: TRBJ2-7
D gene: TRBD1
clone size: few
V gene: TRBV6-2/TRBV6-3
CDR3 DNA: TGTGCCAGCAGTTCGGGACAGTGGGTCACCTACGAGCAGTACTTC
CDR3 protein: CASSSGQWVTYEQYF

J gene: TRBJ1-4
D gene: .
clone size: .
V gene: TRBV2
CDR3 DNA: TGTGCCAGCAGTGACCTCACGTCAGGGGATAATGAAAAACTGTTTTTT
CDR3 protein: CASSDLTSGDNEKLFF

J gene: TRBJ2-7
D gene: TRBD2
clone size: .
V gene: TRBV6-1
CDR3 DNA: TGTGCCAGCAGTGAAGGCGGGGGGGGTTCCTACGAGCAGTACTTC
CDR3 protein: CASSEGGGGSYEQYF

J gene: TRBJ2-3
D gene: TRBD2
clone size: .
V gene: TRBV6-1
CDR3 DNA: TGTGCCAGCAGTGAATGGAGCGGGGGGAACACAGATACGCAGTATTTT
CDR3 protein: CASSEWSGGNTDTQYF

J gene: TRBJ1-1
D gene: .
clone size: .
V gene: TRBV2
CDR3 DNA: TGTGCCAGCAGTTTCGGGAGTCCTGAAGCTTTCTTT
CDR3 protein: CASSFGSPEAFF

J gene: TRBJ2-7
D gene: .
clone size: .
V gene: TRBV2
CDR3 DNA: TGTGCCAGCAAACCGGGACAAGGTCCCTACGAGCAGTACTTC
CDR3 protein: CASKPGQGPYEQYF

J gene: TRBJ2-3
D gene: TRBD1
clone size: .
V gene: TRBV2
CDR3 DNA: TGTGCCAGCAGTGAAGTGGGGACAGGGGGCCCAGATACGCAGTATTTT
CDR3 protein: CASSEVGTGGPDTQYF

J gene: TRBJ2-2
D gene: TRBD2
clone size: .
V gene: TRBV6-2/TRBV6-3
CDR3 DNA: TGTGCCAGCAGTTCCCCGGGAGGCAACACCGGGGAGCTGTTTTTT
CDR3 protein: CASSSPGGNTGELFF

J gene: TRBJ1-6
D gene: .
clone size: .
V gene: TRBV3-1/TRBV3-2
CDR3 DNA: TGTGCCAGCAGCCAAGATCCTCCCAATTCACCCCTCCACTTT
CDR3 protein: CASSQDPPNSPLHF

J gene: TRBJ1-2
D gene: .
clone size: once
V gene: TRBV7-6
CDR3 DNA: TGTGCCAGCAGCTTAGCCACCGGGGCCACTAGCGGCTACACCTTC
CDR3 protein: CASSLATGATSGYTF

J gene: TRBJ1-2
D gene: .
clone size: .
V gene: TRBV27
CDR3 DNA: TGTGCCAGCAGTTTCTCCCAGGGCGATCTATTCTATGGCTACACCTTC
CDR3 protein: CASSFSQGDLFYGYTF

J gene: TRBJ2-7
D gene: TRBD1
clone size: few
V gene: TRBV4-2
CDR3 DNA: TGTGCCAGCAGCCAACGCCAACAGGGGAACTACGAGCAGTACTTC
CDR3 protein: CASSQRQQGNYEQYF

J gene: TRBJ2-1
D gene: TRBD2
clone size: .
V gene: TRBV5-8
CDR3 DNA: TGTGCCAGCAGCCCTCGACTAGCCCGAGTTTCGAATGAGCAGTTCTTC
CDR3 protein: CASSPRLARVSNEQFF

J gene: TRBJ1-2
D gene: .
clone size: once
V gene: TRBV7-2
CDR3 DNA: TGTGCCAGCAGCTTAGTGCGGGGAGAAGATGGCTACACCTTC
CDR3 protein: CASSLVRGEDGYTF

J gene: TRBJ2-3
D gene: .
clone size: .
V gene: TRBV10-2
CDR3 DNA: TGCGCCAGCGGGACAAGCCGAAGCACAGATACGCAGTATTTT
CDR3 protein: CASGTSRSTDTQYF

J gene: TRBJ2-6
D gene: .
clone size: few
V gene: TRBV19
CDR3 DNA: TGTGCCAGTAGTATAAGGGATTCAGGGACTGGGGCCAACGTCCTGACTTTC
CDR3 protein: CASSIRDSGTGANVLTF

J gene: TRBJ2-5
D gene: TRBD1
clone size: .
V gene: TRBV15
CDR3 DNA: TGTGCCACCAGCAGAGAAAAGGGAGAACAGGGGCCTAACCAAGAGACCCAGTACTTC
CDR3 protein: CATSREKGEQGPNQETQYF

J gene: TRBJ1-2
D gene: TRBD1
clone size: .
V gene: TRBV7-9
CDR3 DNA: TGTGCCAGCAGCTTAGCCTACAGGGACAGAGAATATGGCTACACCTTC
CDR3 protein: CASSLAYRDREYGYTF